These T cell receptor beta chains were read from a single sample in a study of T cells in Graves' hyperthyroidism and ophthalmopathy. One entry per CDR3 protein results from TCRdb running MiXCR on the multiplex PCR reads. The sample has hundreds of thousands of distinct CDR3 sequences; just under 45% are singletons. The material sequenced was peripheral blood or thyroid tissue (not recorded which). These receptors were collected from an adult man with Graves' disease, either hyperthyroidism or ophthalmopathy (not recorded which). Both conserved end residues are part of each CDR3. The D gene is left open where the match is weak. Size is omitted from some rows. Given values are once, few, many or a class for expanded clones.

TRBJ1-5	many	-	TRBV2	TGTGCCAGCAGTGACGACGGACGCAATCAGCCCCAGCATTTT	CASSDDGRNQPQHF
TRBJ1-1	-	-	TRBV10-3	TGTGCCAGCAGTTGGGATTCGAACACTGAAGCTTTCTTT	CASSWDSNTEAFF
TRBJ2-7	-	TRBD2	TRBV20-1	TGCAGTGCTAAAAGCGGGACTAGCGGGAGGAACGAGCAGTACTTC	CSAKSGTSGRNEQYF
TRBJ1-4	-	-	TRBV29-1	TGCAGCGTGACCGGGACAACTAATGAAAAACTGTTTTTT	CSVTGTTNEKLFF
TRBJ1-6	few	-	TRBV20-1	TGCAGTGCTAGCACGTTGGGCAGGTCCAATTCACCCCTCCACTTT	CSASTLGRSNSPLHF
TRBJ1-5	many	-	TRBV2	TGTGCCAGCAGTGAGGGGCAGGAAAATAGCAATCAGCCCCAGCATTTT	CASSEGQENSNQPQHF
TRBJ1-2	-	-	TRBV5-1	TGCGCCAGCAGCTTGGACCCCGGGACGCCACCGAGTGGCTACACCTTC	CASSLDPGTPPSGYTF
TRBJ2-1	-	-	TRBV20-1	TGCAGTGCTAGGGGACCAGACTACAATGAGCAGTTCTTC	CSARGPDYNEQFF
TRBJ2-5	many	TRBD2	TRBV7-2	TGTGCCAGCAGTCGAGGGAGGGGAGAGACCCAGTACTTC	CASSRGRGETQYF
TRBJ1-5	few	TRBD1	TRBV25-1	TGTGCCAGCAGTGGTCTGGGACAGGGCAATCAGCCCCAGCATTTT	CASSGLGQGNQPQHF
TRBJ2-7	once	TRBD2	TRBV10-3	TGTGCCATCAGTGACTTGACTAGCGGGAGTTACGAGCAGTACTTC	CAISDLTSGSYEQYF
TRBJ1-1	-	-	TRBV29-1	TGCAGCAGCCAAGTGGGTGGGACTGAAGCTTTCTTT	CSSQVGGTEAFF
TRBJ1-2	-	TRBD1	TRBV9	TGTGCCAGCAGAGCTCCGACAGGGTGGAATGGCTACACCTTC	CASRAPTGWNGYTF
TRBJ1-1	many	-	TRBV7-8	TGTGCCAGCAGCTTAGCCACTGAAGCTTTCTTT	CASSLATEAFF
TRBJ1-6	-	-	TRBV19	TGTGCCAGTAGAACGGGGGTGGAGAGCTCCTATAATTCACCCCTCCACTTT	CASRTGVESSYNSPLHF
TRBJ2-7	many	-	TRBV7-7	TGTGCTAGCAGCCCGAATCAACTAGTACGCGAGCAGTACTTC	CASSPNQLVREQYF
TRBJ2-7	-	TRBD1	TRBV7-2	TGTGCCAGCAGGCCAATACAGGGGGCCCACGAGCAGTACTTC	CASRPIQGAHEQYF
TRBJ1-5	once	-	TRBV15	TGTGCCACCAGCAGCCAGATAGATAGCAATCAGCCCCAGCATTTT	CATSSQIDSNQPQHF
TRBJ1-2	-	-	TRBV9	TGTGCCAGCAGCGTAGAAGGGTTTGGGGTCTATGGCTACACCTTC	CASSVEGFGVYGYTF
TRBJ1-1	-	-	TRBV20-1	TGCAGTGCAAACAGCGGGAACACTGAAGCTTTCTTT	CSANSGNTEAFF
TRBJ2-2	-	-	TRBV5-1	TGCGCCAGCAGCTTGACAGGGCGTAGCACCGGGGAGCTGTTTTTT	CASSLTGRSTGELFF
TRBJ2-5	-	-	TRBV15	TGTGCCACCAGCAGAGAGACTAGGGGGGAGACCCAGTACTTC	CATSRETRGETQYF
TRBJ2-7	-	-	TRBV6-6	TGTGCCAGCAGTTATGGGAACCCCTCCTACGAGCAGTACTTC	CASSYGNPSYEQYF
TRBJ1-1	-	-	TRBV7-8	TGTGCCAGCAGCTTAGCGCATGGGTTAGGTACTGAAGCTTTCTTT	CASSLAHGLGTEAFF
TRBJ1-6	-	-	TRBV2	TGTGCCAGTGGGTTTTCGGGATCACCCCTCCACTTT	CASGFSGSPLHF
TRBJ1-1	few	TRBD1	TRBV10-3	TGTGCCATCAGCCCAGGACAGGGTGTTAATGGTGAAGCTTTCTTT	CAISPGQGVNGEAFF
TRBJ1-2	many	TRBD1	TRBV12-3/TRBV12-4	TGTGCCAGCAGTTCGACAGGGGGCTCTGGCTACACCTTC	CASSSTGGSGYTF
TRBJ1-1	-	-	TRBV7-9	TGTGCCAGCAGCCCGAACCCCGCCACTGAAGCTTTCTTT	CASSPNPATEAFF
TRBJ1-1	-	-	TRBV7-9	TGTGCCAGCAGCTTACCACGGGGCGGTCGCACTGAAGCTTTCTTT	CASSLPRGGRTEAFF
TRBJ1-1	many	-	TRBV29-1	TGCAGCGTTGAAGGGGGGACTGAAGCTTTCTTT	CSVEGGTEAFF
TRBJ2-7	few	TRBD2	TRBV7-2	TGTGCCAGCAGCTTAGCTCCCGCGGGGGTCTCCTACGAGCAGTACTTC	CASSLAPAGVSYEQYF
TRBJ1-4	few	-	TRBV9	TGTGCCAGCAGCGCCGGGACATCCTGGGGAAATGAAAAACTGTTTTTT	CASSAGTSWGNEKLFF
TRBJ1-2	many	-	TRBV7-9	TGTGCCAGCAGCTCCCAAGGGGACCGCTATGGCTACACCTTC	CASSSQGDRYGYTF
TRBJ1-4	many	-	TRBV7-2	TGTGCCAGCAGTTTCGACGGACGGATTAATGAAAAACTGTTTTTT	CASSFDGRINEKLFF
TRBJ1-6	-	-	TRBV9	TGTGCCAGCAGCGTCTGGGGGGCCCTCCACTTT	CASSVWGALHF
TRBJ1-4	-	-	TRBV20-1	TGCAATGCTACCCAATACCGGACGGATCCTAATGAAAAACTGTTTTTT	CNATQYRTDPNEKLFF
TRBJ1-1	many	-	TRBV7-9	TGTGCCAGCACTGCGACAGTAAAAGCTTTCTTT	CASTATVKAFF
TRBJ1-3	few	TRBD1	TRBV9	TGTGCCAGCAGCGCGGGGACAGGTTATGGAAACACCATATATTTT	CASSAGTGYGNTIYF
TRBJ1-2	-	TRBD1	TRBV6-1	TGTGCCAGCAGTTACACAGCAGGGGGAAACTATGGCTACACCTTC	CASSYTAGGNYGYTF
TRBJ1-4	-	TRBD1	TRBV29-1	TGCAGCGTTGTCCGGACAGGGGGGGAAAAACTGTTTTTT	CSVVRTGGEKLFF
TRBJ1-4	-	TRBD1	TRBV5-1	TGCGCCAGCAGCAGTTCCGGGACAGGGCATGAAAAACTGTTTTTT	CASSSSGTGHEKLFF
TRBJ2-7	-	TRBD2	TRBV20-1	TGCAGTGCTAGAGTTGTGGGGGGAGGGAGGTCCTCCGAGCAGTACTTC	CSARVVGGGRSSEQYF
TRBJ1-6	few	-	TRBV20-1	TGCAGTGCTAGAGATGAGGACAGCTTTAGGTCTAATTCACCCCTCCACTTT	CSARDEDSFRSNSPLHF
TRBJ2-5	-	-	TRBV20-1	TGCAGTGCGGATCCTGCCGTAGAGACCCAGTACTTC	CSADPAVETQYF
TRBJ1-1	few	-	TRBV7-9	TGTGCCAGCAGCCACCGGGACCAGGGCCGGCTGAACACTGAAGCTTTCTTT	CASSHRDQGRLNTEAFF
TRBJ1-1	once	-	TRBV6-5	TGTGCCATCAAAGGACGGGGGGAAGAGGATGAAGCTTTCTTT	CAIKGRGEEDEAFF
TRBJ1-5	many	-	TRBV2	TGTGCCAGCAGTGAACCAGGTTATAGCAATCAGCCCCAGCATTTT	CASSEPGYSNQPQHF
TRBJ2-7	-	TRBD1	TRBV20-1	TGCAGTCCCCAAGGGGGACAGGGGCGTGAGCAGTACTTT	CSPQGGQGREQYF
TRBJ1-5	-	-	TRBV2	TGTGCCAGCAGTTTGACAGTATACCAGCCCCAGCATTTT	CASSLTVYQPQHF
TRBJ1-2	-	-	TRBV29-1	TGCAGCGTTGAAGATCCAGGGTACTATGGCTACACCTTC	CSVEDPGYYGYTF
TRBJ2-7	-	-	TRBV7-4	TGTGCCAGCAGCCAAGCGGGTCCGGGGTTCAACGAGCAGTACTTC	CASSQAGPGFNEQYF
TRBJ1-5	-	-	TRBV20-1	TGCAGTGCTACCAATCTCAGGTATAGCAATCAGCCCCAGCATTTT	CSATNLRYSNQPQHF
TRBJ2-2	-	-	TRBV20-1	TGCAGTGCCACGAGTGGACTGGCGAACACCGGGGAGCTGTTTTTT	CSATSGLANTGELFF
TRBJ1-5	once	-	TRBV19	TGTGCCAGCAGTGAACCAGAGACAGTTCCTAGCAATCAGCCCCAGCATTTT	CASSEPETVPSNQPQHF
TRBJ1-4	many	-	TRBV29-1	TGCAGCGTTGGGCAGGGAGTTGGTGAAAAACTGTTTTTT	CSVGQGVGEKLFF
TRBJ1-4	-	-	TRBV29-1	TGCAGCGCCAAACAGGAAAAACTGTTTTTT	CSAKQEKLFF
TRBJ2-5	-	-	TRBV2	TGTGCCAGCAGTTGGGCGGACAGTCAAGAGACCCAGTACTTC	CASSWADSQETQYF